This T cell receptor beta chain was found in a study of Graves' ophthalmopathy and Graves' hyperthyroidism. This CDR3 spans 15 amino acids. V was trimmed by 8 bases and J by 6 bases, leaving 19 bases between them. The germline V gene encodes CDR1 ENHRY and CDR2 SYGVKD. This clonotype was recorded at least ten times. The PBMCs originated from approximately 10 ml of fresh peripheral blood. Amplification of TCR beta CDR3 regions used RNA transcripts. An initial RT-PCR round employing HTBI primers preceded a second-round multiplex PCR. In TCRdb, the multiplex PCR reads were re-called with MiXCR into one record per CDR3 protein. Among 300,000 or so distinct CDR3 sequences, 17% were seen once, and the ten largest hold around an eighth.

The sequence was collected from an adult man with Graves' ophthalmopathy. The sample taken for sequencing was peripheral blood. The V gene is TRBV10-3, the J gene TRBJ2-2; possible D gene TRBD2, 5 bases. CDR3 sequence (DNA): TGTGCCATCCATCCAGGACTTCCTTGGTCCGGGGAGCTGTTTTTT. Protein product: CAIHPGLPWSGELFF.